A single sample is the source of the 19 T cell receptor beta chains below, sequenced in a study of shared clonotypes between healthy human individuals. Data came from immunoSEQ multiplex PCR; TCRdb stores just in-frame clones and leaves some out. The sample lists approximately 340,000 clones, roughly 70% seen once, with under 13% in the top ten. Sample: memory CD4+ T cells sorted from blood. The subset is: CD45RA-negative fraction. These receptors were taken from a man aged 25-45 years in good health.

V is TRBV7-8 and J is TRBJ2-1; 10 bases map to TRBD1. The germline CDR1 and CDR2 sequences are SGHVS and FQNEAQ. The junction had 11 bases not matched to a gene; V was cut back by 5 bases and J by 7 bases. The CDR3 spans 16 residues. The CDR3 loop is CASSGGWDRGRNEQFF. The CDR3 DNA sequence: TGTGCCAGCAGCGGAGGATGGGACAGGGGTAGAAATGAGCAGTTCTTC.

V gene TRBV2 combines with J gene TRBJ2-6; a weak D match, TRBD2 (5 bases). The V gene lost 0 bases and the J gene lost 2 bases, with 8 bases spanning the gap. This CDR3 has 16 amino acids. Germline loops: CDR1 SNHLY, CDR2 FYNNEI. DNA for the CDR3: TGTGCCAGCAGTGAAGCGCGGGCGGCTGGGGCCAACGTCCTGACTTTC. This encodes CASSEARAAGANVLTF.

The CDR3 DNA sequence: TGCGCCAGCAGCCAAGCAGGGGGAGGGGTAGAGACCCAGTACTTC. Residues: CASSQAGGGVETQYF. V and J are TRBV4-1 and TRBJ2-5; D is perhaps TRBD1 or TRBD2 (7 bases each). Trimming stripped 1 base from V and 4 bases from J, with 13 bases between. CDR3 size: 15 residues. Germline assignment: CDR1 MGHRA and CDR2 YSYEKL.

This clone was observed a few times. The chain couples TRBV28 to TRBJ1-2; D unclear. Looked up from germline, CDR1 is MDHEN and CDR2 is SYDVKM. This CDR3 region has 12 residues. V lost 4 bases and J 4 bases, leaving 7 bases between the germline ends. CDR3 bases: TGTGCCAGCAGTTCCTTCACCTATGGCTACACCTTC. It specifies CASSSFTYGYTF.

The chain joins TRBV29-1 to TRBJ2-3; perhaps TRBD1 as D (5 bases). This CDR3 spans 12 amino acids. Trimming removed 7 bases at V and 4 bases at J, with 12 bases between. Germline CDR1 and CDR2: SQVTM and ANQGSEA. CDR3 region: CSGVGQADTQYF. The DNA for the CDR3 is TGCAGCGGGGTGGGGCAGGCAGATACGCAGTATTTT.

The gene calls are TRBV30 and TRBJ2-5; D might be TRBD1 or TRBD2, each matching 5 bases. Germline CDR1 is GTSNPN and CDR2 is SVGIG (reference sequence). The CDR3 extends over 13 amino acids. The V gene lost 1 base and the J gene lost 13 bases, with 19 bases spanning the gap. The CDR3: CAWSARRGDATYF. The CDR3, as DNA: TGTGCCTGGAGTGCCCGGAGAGGGGACGCGACGTACTTC.

The rearrangement uses TRBV28 and TRBJ2-7; 9 positions match TRBD1. The trim removed 3 bases at V and 4 bases at J, leaving 16 bases unmatched. CDR1 and CDR2 (germline): MDHEN, SYDVKM. The CDR3 sequence is 18 residues long. The CDR3: CASSFRGQGTGRRYEQYF. DNA for the CDR3: TGTGCCAGCAGTTTCCGGGGACAGGGTACGGGGAGGCGATACGAGCAGTACTTC. The whole variable domain, remainder taken from reference TRBV28 and TRBJ2-7, is DVKVTQSSRYLVKRTGEKVFLECVQDMDHENMFWYRQDPGLGLRLIYFSYDVKMKEKGDIPEGYSVSREKKERFSLILESASTNQTSMYLCASSFRGQGTGRRYEQYFGPGTRLTVT.

The chain links TRBV10-2 to TRBJ2-6; no definite D call. The V gene lost 6 bases and the J gene lost 4 bases, with 19 bases spanning the gap. The CDR3 covers 17 residues. Germline CDR1 WSHSY, CDR2 SAAADI. CDR3 nucleotides: TGCGCCAGCAGGTCTTGGGGAATCGGTACCGGGGCCAACGTCCTGACTTTC. This codes for CASRSWGIGTGANVLTF.

The chain links TRBV4-1 to TRBJ2-7; no clear D gene. The CDR3 length is 13 residues. V was pared by 1 base and J by 7 bases, with 11 bases between. Germline CDR1 MGHRA, CDR2 YSYEKL. DNA of the CDR3: TGCGCCAGCAGCCAAGGGCCCCGTTCAGAGCAGTACTTC. Protein sequence: CASSQGPRSEQYF.

The CDR3 reads CASSPPAGTGELFF. The CDR3 DNA is TGTGCCAGCTCACCACCGGCCGGCACCGGGGAGCTGTTTTTT. V usage is TRBV18 and J usage is TRBJ2-2; D uncertain. CDR3 length equals 14 residues. V lost 0 bases and J 4 bases, leaving 6 bases between the germline ends. Germline V gene data show CDR1 as KGHSH and CDR2 as LQKENI.

This clone was observed a few times. The J gene is TRBJ2-7, the V gene TRBV2, with 16 positions matching TRBD2. Germline CDR1 and CDR2: SNHLY and FYNNEI. There are 15 residues in the CDR3. V trimming: 4 bases; J trimming: 6 bases; junction bases outside the gene matches: 3. CDR3 bases: TGTGCCAGCAGTGTCGGGACTAGCGGGAGGGGCGAGCAGTACTTC. Protein sequence: CASSVGTSGRGEQYF.

This chain links TRBV11-3 with TRBJ2-7, with D perhaps matching TRBD1 or TRBD2 (6 bases each). V shed 1 base and J shed 3 bases, with 10 bases lying between them. This CDR3 has 14 residues. Germline loops: CDR1 SGHNT, CDR2 YENEEA. As DNA, the CDR3 is TGTGCCAGCAGCTTAGGGGGGGCCGACTACGAGCAGTACTTC. Translation: CASSLGGADYEQYF.

With regard to this clone: Other DNA sequences from this sample encode an identical CDR3 as well. The V call is TRBV2, the J call TRBJ1-5, with D uncertain. There are 13 residues in the CDR3. Trimming took off 7 bases at V and 2 bases at J, with 9 bases between the two ends. In germline, CDR1 is SNHLY, CDR2 FYNNEI. CDR3 sequence: CASIGTGNQPQHF. CDR3 nucleotide sequence: TGTGCCAGCATCGGCACGGGCAATCAGCCCCAGCATTTT.

The chain carries TRBV4-2 and TRBJ1-4; TRBD1 matches 9 bases. Unmatched junction bases numbered 7, after V lost 0 bases and J lost 8 bases. Germline CDR1 and CDR2: LGHNA and YNFKEQ. The CDR3 sequence is 16 residues long. The CDR3 sequence is CASSQDPGQGSEKLFF. The CDR3 region has the DNA TGTGCCAGCAGCCAAGATCCGGGACAGGGTTCGGAAAAACTGTTTTTT.

The rearrangement joins TRBV11-2 to TRBJ2-3; tentatively, D is TRBD1 or TRBD2 (5 bases each). Germline-derived CDR1 and CDR2 are SGHAT and FQNNGV. This CDR3 contains 17 residues. Between the trimmed V and J ends, which lost 7 bases and 2 bases, there was a span of 22 bases. CDR3 sequence: CASTTRPIQGVTDTQYF. The CDR3 DNA is TGTGCCAGCACCACTAGACCCATACAAGGGGTCACAGATACGCAGTATTTT.

Concerning this clone itself: A junction end diverges from the germline sequence, so it may reflect a read error. V usage is TRBV5-3 and J usage is TRBJ2-2; a possible D gene is TRBD2 (6 bases). TRBV5-3 qualifies as an ORF whose function is uncertain. This CDR3 comprises 14 residues. CDR3 DNA: TGCGCCAGCATGTTTAGCGGAAACACCGGGGAGCTGTTTTTT. This encodes CASMFSGNTGELFF.

DNA for the CDR3: TGTGCCAGCAGCTTAAGACACGGGGGGGAAAAACTGTTTTTT. It is translated as CASSLRHGGEKLFF. The gene calls are TRBV7-2 and TRBJ1-4; D is perhaps TRBD1 (5 bases). CDR1 is SGHTA and CDR2 is FQGNSA in the germline V gene. CDR3 length: 14 amino acids. V shed 2 bases and J shed 8 bases, with 12 bases lying between them.

The CDR3 DNA sequence: TGTGCCAGCCAGGACAGGGGTAACTCTGGGGCCAACGTCCTGACTTTC. Protein product: CASQDRGNSGANVLTF. The chain couples TRBV5-5 to TRBJ2-6; 9 bases line up with TRBD1. The CDR3 is made up of 16 amino acids. The V and J ends lost 7 bases and 0 bases, in that order; junction bases with no gene match: 5. Germline-derived CDR1 and CDR2 are SGHKS and YYEKEE (reference sequence).

This chain joins TRBV6-6 and TRBJ1-5, with D possibly TRBD1 on 5 matching bases. V was shortened by 6 bases and J by 4 bases, with 16 bases between the two germline ends. Germline CDR1 is MNHNY and CDR2 is SVGAGI (reference sequence). This CDR3 has 15 residues. The chain's CDR3 is CASSSLLGGNQPQHF. CDR3 sequence (DNA): TGTGCCAGCAGCTCCCTCCTGGGGGGTAATCAGCCCCAGCATTTT.